Listed here are 23 T cell receptor beta chains from one sample, sequenced in a study of metastatic and nonmetastatic thyroid tumors. All patients reached thyroid surgery having received no treatment beforehand. TCRdb re-called the PCR reads via MiXCR. The data show tens of thousands of clones, 30% seen once. The sequencing input was blood. These receptors all come from a female donor with papillary thyroid cancer or a benign thyroid nodule (not recorded which). Some clones in this sample may be carry-over from other donors' samples.

The chain combines TRBV28 with TRBJ2-6; D gene uncertain. V lost 5 bases to trimming and J lost 0 bases, with 5 bases between them. This CDR3 has 14 amino acids. CDR1 is MDHEN and CDR2 is SYDVKM in the germline V gene. The CDR3 coding sequence is TGTGCCAGCAGTGGAACCTCTGGGGCCAACGTCCTGACTTTC. Amino acids: CASSGTSGANVLTF.

This clone was recorded many times. DNA for the CDR3: TGTGCCAGCAGTCCTTTACAGGGTCGCGGCGAGCAGTTCTTC. Encoded protein: CASSPLQGRGEQFF. V gene TRBV7-2 combines with J gene TRBJ2-1; D possibly corresponds to TRBD1 (6 bases). The CDR3 consists of 14 residues. The V end was cut by 6 bases, the J end by 10 bases, with 19 bases between. The V gene's germline CDR1 is SGHTA and CDR2 FQGNSA.

This clone has a count of ten or more. The CDR3 DNA sequence: TGCAGTGCTGATGACCCAGGGGTCGGTGAAGCTTTCTTT. It specifies CSADDPGVGEAFF. This sequence joins TRBV20-1 and TRBJ1-1; TRBD1 might be the D (6 bases). This CDR3 spans 13 amino acids. Per germline, CDR1 DFQATT and CDR2 SNEGSKA (reference sequence). V was trimmed by 5 bases and J by 7 bases, leaving 17 bases between them.

This chain connects TRBV28 to TRBJ2-5, with 9 bases fitting TRBD1. Germline V gives CDR1 MDHEN, CDR2 SYDVKM. The CDR3 spans 16 residues. With V trimmed by 1 base and J by 5 bases, 8 bases remained unmatched. The CDR3 bases are TGTGCCAGCAGTTTATCACAGGGGGCGCGTGTGGAGACCCAGTACTTC. Translated, it gives CASSLSQGARVETQYF.

This clone counts as medium-sized (0.01 to 0.1%). The V gene is TRBV28, the J gene TRBJ2-1, with 11 bases aligning to TRBD2. With V trimmed by 5 bases and J by 7 bases, 10 bases remained unmatched. This CDR3 region has 16 residues. CDR1 MDHEN and CDR2 SYDVKM come from the germline V gene. The CDR3 reads CASSPSLAGVGNEQFF. The CDR3 DNA follows: TGTGCCAGCAGTCCGTCACTAGCGGGAGTAGGTAATGAGCAGTTCTTC. Filled out from reference TRBV28 and TRBJ2-1, the complete variable domain reads DVKVTQSSRYLVKRTGEKVFLECVQDMDHENMFWYRQDPGLGLRLIYFSYDVKMKEKGDIPEGYSVSREKKERFSLILESASTNQTSMYLCASSPSLAGVGNEQFFGPGTRLTVL.

This clone was seen only a few times. The J gene is TRBJ2-7, the V gene TRBV6-1; maybe TRBD1 (5 bases). Trimming took off 8 bases at V and 3 bases at J, with 14 bases between the two ends. The CDR3 spans 13 residues. Germline values: CDR1 MNHNS, CDR2 SASEGT. This CDR3 reads CASGIQVGYEQYF. In nucleotides, the CDR3 is TGTGCCAGCGGAATACAGGTGGGCTACGAGCAGTACTTC.

This clone was recorded at least ten times. A single base separates this from a much larger clone, so it may be a read error. The CDR3 nucleotides are TGCAGTGCTAGAGGTCAGGGTTCTTCACCCCTCCACTTT. Amino acid sequence: CSARGQGSSPLHF. The chain recombines TRBV20-1 with TRBJ1-6; D might be TRBD1 (5 bases). Germline-derived CDR1 and CDR2 are DFQATT and SNEGSKA (reference sequence). The CDR3 is 13 residues long. The ends were cut back, 1 base at V and 9 bases at J, with 10 bases in the middle.

The chain joins TRBV6-5 to TRBJ2-6; weak D call: TRBD2 (5 bases). CDR1 is MNHEY, CDR2 SVGAGI, per germline. V lost 4 bases to trimming and J lost 4 bases, with 17 bases between them. CDR3 size: 17 residues. This CDR3 is CASSSKPTGVGANVLTF. The CDR3 nucleotides read TGTGCCAGCAGTTCGAAACCTACCGGGGTGGGGGCCAACGTCCTGACTTTC.

The rearrangement uses TRBV5-1 and TRBJ2-2; D is perhaps TRBD1 (6 bases). The CDR3 contains 15 residues. V was shortened by 5 bases and J by 0 bases, with 11 bases between the two germline ends. Germline V gene sequence: CDR1 SGHRS, CDR2 YFSETQ. The DNA of the CDR3 is TGCGCCAGCAGATCCGGGACAACGAACACCGGGGAGCTGTTTTTT. Protein product: CASRSGTTNTGELFF.

J is TRBJ2-7 and V is TRBV13; 14 bases align to TRBD2. The CDR3 length is 15 residues. Germline V lookup: CDR1 PRHDT, CDR2 FYEKMQ (reference sequence). With 5 bases clipped from V and 4 bases from J, the junction kept 4 bases outside the gene matches. The CDR3 nucleotides read TGTGCCAGCAGCCCGGGGACTAGCGGGAGTTACGAGCAGTACTTC. Its protein is CASSPGTSGSYEQYF.

This clone was counted many times. This chain joins TRBV30 and TRBJ1-2, with D possibly matching TRBD1 (6 bases). Germline values: CDR1 GTSNPN, CDR2 SVGIG (reference sequence). V was pared by 4 bases and J by 7 bases, with 10 bases between. CDR3 length: 11 amino acids. The DNA of the CDR3 is TGTGCCTGGACCACAGGGTCTGGCTACACCTTC. This encodes CAWTTGSGYTF.

The CDR3 coding sequence is TGCGCCAGCAGTGAGCCCCGGACTAGCGGCATGAGCTCCTACAATGAGCAGTTCTTC. Protein product: CASSEPRTSGMSSYNEQFF. This rearrangement joins TRBV10-1 to TRBJ2-1; 10 bases match TRBD2. This CDR3 comprises 19 residues. V dropped 2 bases and J dropped 0; count of bases not matched to a gene: 10. The germline gives CDR1 WNHNN, CDR2 SYGVQD (reference sequence).

This chain links TRBV6-2 or TRBV6-3 with TRBJ2-5; D gene unclear. Germline lookup yields CDR1 MNHEY and CDR2 SVGEGT. The CDR3 has 14 amino acids. Between the trimmed V and J ends, which lost 4 bases and 1 base, there was a span of 10 bases. CDR3 residues: CASSSWRSQETQYF. CDR3 coding DNA: TGTGCCAGCAGTTCCTGGCGGTCCCAAGAGACCCAGTACTTC.

Turning to this clone: A read error may produce the germline difference seen at one junction end. Other DNA variants within this sample encode the same CDR3. The chain employs TRBV5-5 and TRBJ2-2; a weak D match, TRBD2 (5 bases). This CDR3 spans 14 amino acids. From germline, CDR1 is SGHKS and CDR2 YYEKEE (reference sequence). CDR3 residues: CASSPIQITGELFF. The CDR3 DNA reads TGTGCCAGCAGCCCGATCCAGATCACCGGGGAGCTGTTTTTC.

This clone was seen many times. Written as DNA, the CDR3 is TGCGCCAGCAGCTTGGGGGAGCGGACGGGCTCCTACGAGCAGTACTTC. This gives the protein CASSLGERTGSYEQYF. The chain has TRBV5-1 and TRBJ2-7; tentatively, D is TRBD2 (5 bases). This CDR3 has 16 amino acids. Germline V lookup: CDR1 SGHRS, CDR2 YFSETQ. V was trimmed by 0 bases and J by 0 bases, leaving 13 bases between them.

In this sample, this clone is medium-sized. This rearrangement joins TRBV6-2 or TRBV6-3 to TRBJ1-5; tentatively, D is TRBD1 (6 bases). The V and J ends lost 7 bases and 3 bases respectively, with 16 bases between them. Germline V gives CDR1 MNHEY, CDR2 SVGEGT. The CDR3 runs to 15 residues. The CDR3 region is CASTLTGGFNQPQHF. The CDR3 bases are TGTGCCAGCACCCTGACAGGAGGGTTCAATCAGCCCCAGCATTTT.

In this sample, this clone turned up many times. The chain couples TRBV2 to TRBJ2-1; D uncertain. Trimming left V 0 bases short and J 4 bases short, with 13 bases between. The CDR3 runs to 16 residues. Per the germline V gene, CDR1 is SNHLY and CDR2 is FYNNEI. This chain's CDR3 is CASSEASGPQYNEQFF. The CDR3 coding sequence is TGTGCCAGCAGTGAAGCATCGGGCCCCCAATACAATGAGCAGTTCTTC.

In nucleotides, the CDR3 is TGCGCCAGCAGCCCCCACGGCCAGGGGGCCTACTACGAGCAGTACTTC. It codes for CASSPHGQGAYYEQYF. This sequence joins TRBV4-1 and TRBJ2-7; TRBD1 matches 8 bases. V lost 4 bases and J lost 3; bases outside the gene matches: 11. The CDR3 extends over 16 amino acids. CDR1 and CDR2 (germline): MGHRA, YSYEKL.

This rearrangement joins TRBV19 to TRBJ1-5; D might be TRBD1 (5 bases). V lost 3 bases and J lost 6, with 9 bases in between. This CDR3 region has 13 residues. CDR1 LNHDA and CDR2 SQIVND come from the germline V gene (reference sequence). In DNA, the CDR3 is TGTGCCAGTAGTATTCGGGGGAGTCAGCCCCAGCATTTT. It yields the protein CASSIRGSQPQHF.

The V and J genes are TRBV5-1 and TRBJ1-2; 7 nucleotides line up with TRBD1. Germline loops: CDR1 SGHRS, CDR2 YFSETQ. This CDR3 contains 13 residues. V lost 3 bases, J lost 2 bases, and 1 base stayed unmatched. In DNA, the CDR3 is TGCGCCAGCAGCTCGACAGGGAACTATGGCTACACCTTC. Its translation: CASSSTGNYGYTF.

This chain links TRBV5-6 with TRBJ2-2, with D unclear. This CDR3 is 16 amino acids long. V lost 4 bases and J lost 4, with 17 bases in between. CDR1 is SGHDT and CDR2 is YYEEEE in the germline V gene. Here the CDR3 reads CASSPQRTLVTGELFF. The CDR3 nucleotides read TGTGCCAGCAGCCCGCAAAGGACCCTCGTCACCGGGGAGCTGTTTTTT.

This clone showed up just a few times. This may arise from a read error, as a much more abundant clone is one base away. J is TRBJ1-4 and V is TRBV5-5, with TRBD1 matching over 7 bases. V dropped 4 bases and J dropped 6; count of bases not matched to a gene: 3. The CDR3 is 13 residues long. CDR1 is SGHKS, CDR2 YYEKEE, per germline (reference sequence). CDR3 loop: CASSARGDEKLFF. The CDR3 region has the DNA TGTGCCAGCAGCGCCAGGGGGGATGAAAAACTGTTTTTT. The complete variable domain, with remaining parts taken from reference TRBV5-5 and TRBJ1-4, reads DAGVTQSPTHLIKTRGQQVTLRCSPISGHKSVSWYQQVLGQGPQFIFQYYEKEERGRGNFPDRFSARQFPNYSSELNVNALLLGDSALYLCASSARGDEKLFFGSGTQLSVL.

This clone turned up a few times. V is TRBV7-9 and J is TRBJ1-4; TRBD1 matches 7 bases. The germline CDR1 and CDR2 sequences are SEHNR and FQNEAQ (reference sequence). This CDR3 is built from 14 residues. V was pared by 5 bases and J by 2 bases, with 2 bases of the junction left unmatched. CDR3 sequence: CASSVQGTNEKLFF. Written as DNA, the CDR3 is TGTGCCAGCAGCGTACAGGGGACTAATGAAAAACTGTTTTTT.